This T cell receptor (beta chain) was sequenced during a study of blood T cells in healthy people across ages. Sample-barcoded 5' priming and a J-beta primer mix drove a second PCR of about 7 to 12 cycles. Each CDR3 protein is one row after TCRdb ran MiXCR on the 5' RACE reads. This table has 890,000 or so distinct CDR3 sequences, under 80% appearing once. The TCR originated in a young man in good health. The sample was blood.

CDR3 coding DNA: TGTGCCAGCAGCTTGGATGTGGGCAGGGTCGAGCAGTACTTC. Translating it yields CASSLDVGRVEQYF. The V gene is TRBV5-5, the J gene TRBJ2-7, with TRBD1 as a possible D gene (5 bases). CDR3 length: 14 residues. Germline V gives CDR1 SGHKS, CDR2 YYEKEE (reference sequence). Trimming left V 0 bases short and J 6 bases short, with 13 bases between.